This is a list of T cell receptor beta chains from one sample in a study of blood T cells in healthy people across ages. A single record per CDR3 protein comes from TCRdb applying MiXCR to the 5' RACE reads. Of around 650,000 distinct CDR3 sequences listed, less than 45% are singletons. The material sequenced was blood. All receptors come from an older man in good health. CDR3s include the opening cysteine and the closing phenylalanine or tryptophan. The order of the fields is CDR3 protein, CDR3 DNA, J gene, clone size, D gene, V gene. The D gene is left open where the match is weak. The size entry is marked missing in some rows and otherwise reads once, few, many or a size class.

CDR3 protein: CTSSLRQGIYEQYF
CDR3 DNA: TGTACCAGCAGCTTGCGACAGGGGATCTACGAGCAGTACTTC
J gene: TRBJ2-7
clone size: .
D gene: TRBD1
V gene: TRBV5-6

CDR3 protein: CASSLSARGYTF
CDR3 DNA: TGTGCCAGCAGCTTATCGGCGCGTGGCTACACCTTC
J gene: TRBJ1-2
clone size: .
D gene: .
V gene: TRBV7-2

CDR3 protein: CASVKGANEQFF
CDR3 DNA: TGCGCCAGCGTGAAGGGGGCCAATGAGCAGTTCTTC
J gene: TRBJ2-1
clone size: .
D gene: TRBD1
V gene: TRBV6-1

CDR3 protein: CASSYRRTSGKINEQFF
CDR3 DNA: TGTGCCAGCAGTTACCGACGCACTAGCGGGAAAATCAATGAGCAGTTCTTC
J gene: TRBJ2-1
clone size: .
D gene: TRBD2
V gene: TRBV6-5

CDR3 protein: CASREGQNYGYTF
CDR3 DNA: TGTGCCAGCAGGGAGGGACAGAACTATGGCTACACCTTC
J gene: TRBJ1-2
clone size: .
D gene: TRBD1
V gene: TRBV2

CDR3 protein: CAWIGSAEQYF
CDR3 DNA: TGTGCCTGGATCGGGTCCGCCGAGCAGTACTTC
J gene: TRBJ2-7
clone size: .
D gene: .
V gene: TRBV30

CDR3 protein: CATKDTLLNYGYTF
CDR3 DNA: TGTGCCACGAAGGACACCCTATTAAACTATGGCTACACCTTC
J gene: TRBJ1-2
clone size: .
D gene: .
V gene: TRBV6-2/TRBV6-3

CDR3 protein: CASSRDYMRARRYF
CDR3 DNA: TGTGCCAGCAGTCGAGACTACATGAGGGCCCGCCGGTACTTC
J gene: TRBJ2-5
clone size: few
D gene: .
V gene: TRBV6-2/TRBV6-3

CDR3 protein: CASSYSSGVSTEAFF
CDR3 DNA: TGTGCCAGCAGTTACTCGTCTGGGGTCTCCACTGAAGCTTTCTTT
J gene: TRBJ1-1
clone size: .
D gene: .
V gene: TRBV6-5

CDR3 protein: CASRTVGAGGEKLFF
CDR3 DNA: TGCGCCAGCAGAACCGTGGGGGCGGGAGGTGAAAAACTGTTTTTT
J gene: TRBJ1-4
clone size: .
D gene: .
V gene: TRBV4-1

CDR3 protein: CASSLLASEQYF
CDR3 DNA: TGTGCCAGCAGCCTTCTTGCCTCCGAGCAGTACTTC
J gene: TRBJ2-7
clone size: .
D gene: .
V gene: TRBV4-2

CDR3 protein: CASSRRQSDTQYF
CDR3 DNA: TGCGCCAGCAGCCGACGACAGTCAGATACGCAGTATTTT
J gene: TRBJ2-3
clone size: few
D gene: .
V gene: TRBV4-3

CDR3 protein: CASSTGAAQYF
CDR3 DNA: TGTGCCAGCAGTACAGGGGCGGCCCAGTACTTC
J gene: TRBJ2-4
clone size: many
D gene: TRBD1
V gene: TRBV6-6

CDR3 protein: CASSPPTGGLDQPQHF
CDR3 DNA: TGTGCCAGTAGCCCGCCTACAGGGGGCTTAGATCAGCCCCAGCATTTT
J gene: TRBJ1-5
clone size: few
D gene: TRBD1
V gene: TRBV19

CDR3 protein: CASSLRRGAAYEQYF
CDR3 DNA: TGTGCCAGCAGTTTAAGGCGGGGGGCCGCCTACGAGCAGTACTTC
J gene: TRBJ2-7
clone size: .
D gene: TRBD2
V gene: TRBV27

CDR3 protein: CASSPVASRHEQFF
CDR3 DNA: TGCGCCAGCAGCCCCGTTGCGAGTCGGCATGAGCAGTTCTTC
J gene: TRBJ2-1
clone size: .
D gene: .
V gene: TRBV5-1

CDR3 protein: CSAGTAYNSPLHF
CDR3 DNA: TGCAGTGCTGGAACAGCCTATAATTCACCCCTCCACTTT
J gene: TRBJ1-6
clone size: few
D gene: .
V gene: TRBV20-1

CDR3 protein: CSAGYGTGGFDEQYF
CDR3 DNA: TGCAGTGCTGGGTATGGGACAGGGGGCTTCGACGAGCAGTACTTC
J gene: TRBJ2-7
clone size: .
D gene: TRBD1
V gene: TRBV20-1

CDR3 protein: CASSSRTSGRSYNEQFF
CDR3 DNA: TGTGCCAGCAGCTCAAGGACTAGCGGGCGCTCCTACAATGAGCAGTTCTTC
J gene: TRBJ2-1
clone size: few
D gene: TRBD2
V gene: TRBV11-3

CDR3 protein: CASSPTTDPTWTAFF
CDR3 DNA: TGTGCCAGCAGCCCGACAACAGACCCGACATGGACGGCTTTCTTT
J gene: TRBJ1-1
clone size: .
D gene: .
V gene: TRBV7-9

CDR3 protein: CASKQGGQRNQPQHF
CDR3 DNA: TGTGCCAGCAAACAGGGGGGACAAAGGAATCAGCCCCAGCATTTT
J gene: TRBJ1-5
clone size: few
D gene: TRBD1
V gene: TRBV6-6

CDR3 protein: CAGSLVGQRTDTQYF
CDR3 DNA: TGTGCCGGCAGCTTGGTGGGACAGCGCACAGATACGCAGTATTTT
J gene: TRBJ2-3
clone size: .
D gene: TRBD1
V gene: TRBV7-8